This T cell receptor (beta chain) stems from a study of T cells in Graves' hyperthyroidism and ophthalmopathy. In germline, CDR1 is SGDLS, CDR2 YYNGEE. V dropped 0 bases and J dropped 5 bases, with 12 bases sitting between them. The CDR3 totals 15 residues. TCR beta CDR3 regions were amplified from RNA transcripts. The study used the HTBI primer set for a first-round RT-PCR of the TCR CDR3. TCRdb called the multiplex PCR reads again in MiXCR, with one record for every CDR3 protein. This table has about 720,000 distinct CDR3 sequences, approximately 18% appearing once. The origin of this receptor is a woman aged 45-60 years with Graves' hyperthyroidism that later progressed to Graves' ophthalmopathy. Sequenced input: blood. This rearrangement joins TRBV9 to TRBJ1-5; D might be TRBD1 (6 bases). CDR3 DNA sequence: TGTGCCAGCAGCGTAGGTTCAGGGGTCGATCAGCCCCAGCATTTT. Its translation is CASSVGSGVDQPQHF. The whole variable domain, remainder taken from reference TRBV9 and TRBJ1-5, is DSGVTQTPKHLITATGQRVTLRCSPRSGDLSVYWYQQSLDQGLQFLIQYYNGEERAKGNILERFSAQQFPDLHSELNLSSLELGDSALYFCASSVGSGVDQPQHFGDGTRLSIL.